The clone carrying this TCR beta chain appeared a single time. The CDR3 covers 14 residues. Trimming left V 4 bases short and J 4 bases short, with 15 bases between. Germline V gene sequence: CDR1 SGDLS, CDR2 YYNGEE. The sample comes from a study of cytotoxic CD8 clonotypes in ibrutinib-treated CLL. Turning to the study itself: Productive templates averaged about 230,000 per sample, and productive rearrangements 85,000 to 100,000.

Method: immunoSEQ multiplex PCR; TCRdb's copy keeps in-frame clones and lacks some. This sample carries 300,000 to 400,000 clones, roughly 71% of them seen once, and the ten largest clones take approximately 6%. The sequence derives from a human donor with chronic lymphocytic leukemia. The source was PBMCs, collected after 36 months of ibrutinib treatment. The V and J genes are TRBV9 and TRBJ2-7; D is unresolved. The CDR3 DNA reads TGTGCCAGCAGCTCCCGGCCCCTGGGTTACGAGCAGTACTTC. Protein: CASSSRPLGYEQYF.